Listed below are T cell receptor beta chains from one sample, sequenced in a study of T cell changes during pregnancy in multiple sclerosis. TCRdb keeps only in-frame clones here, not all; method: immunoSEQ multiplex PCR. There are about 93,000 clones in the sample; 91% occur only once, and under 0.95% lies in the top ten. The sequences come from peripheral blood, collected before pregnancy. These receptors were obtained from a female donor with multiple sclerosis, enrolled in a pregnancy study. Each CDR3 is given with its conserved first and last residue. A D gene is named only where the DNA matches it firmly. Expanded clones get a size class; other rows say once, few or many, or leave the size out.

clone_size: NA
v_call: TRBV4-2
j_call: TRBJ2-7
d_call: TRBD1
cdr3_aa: CASSQAGTGSYEQYF
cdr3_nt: TGTGCCAGCAGCCAAGCCGGGACAGGGTCCTACGAGCAGTACTTC

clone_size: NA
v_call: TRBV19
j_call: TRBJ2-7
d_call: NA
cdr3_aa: CASSIGWGVPSYEQYF
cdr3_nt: TGTGCCAGTAGTATAGGATGGGGGGTGCCCTCCTACGAGCAGTACTTC

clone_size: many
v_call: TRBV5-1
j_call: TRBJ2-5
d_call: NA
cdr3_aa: CASSFSSSGGETQYF
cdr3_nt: TGCGCCAGCAGCTTCTCTAGTAGCGGAGGGGAGACCCAGTACTTC

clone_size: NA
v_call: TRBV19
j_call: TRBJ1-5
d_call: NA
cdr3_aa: CASSIALSGPSNQPQHF
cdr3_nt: TGTGCCAGTAGTATAGCCTTAAGCGGGCCGAGCAATCAGCCCCAGCATTTT

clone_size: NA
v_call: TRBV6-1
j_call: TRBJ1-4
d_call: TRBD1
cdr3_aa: CASRIPGQANEKLFF
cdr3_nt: TGTGCCAGCCGTATTCCGGGACAGGCTAATGAAAAACTGTTTTTT

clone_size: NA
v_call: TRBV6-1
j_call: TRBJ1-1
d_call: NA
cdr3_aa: CASSIGGGNTEAFF
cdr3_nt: TGTGCCAGCAGTATAGGGGGGGGGAACACTGAAGCTTTCTTT

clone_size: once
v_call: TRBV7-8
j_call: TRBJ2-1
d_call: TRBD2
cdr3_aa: CASSKTSGSMNEQFF
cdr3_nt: TGTGCCAGCAGCAAGACTAGCGGGAGCATGAATGAGCAGTTCTTC

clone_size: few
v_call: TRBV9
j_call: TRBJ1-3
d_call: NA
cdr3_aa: CASSVGHSSGNTIYF
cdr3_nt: TGTGCCAGCAGCGTAGGACATAGCTCTGGAAACACCATATATTTT

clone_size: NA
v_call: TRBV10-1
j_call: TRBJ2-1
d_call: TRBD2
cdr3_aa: CASSESLAGGRYEQFF
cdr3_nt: TGCGCCAGCAGTGAGAGCCTAGCGGGAGGCAGATATGAGCAGTTCTTC

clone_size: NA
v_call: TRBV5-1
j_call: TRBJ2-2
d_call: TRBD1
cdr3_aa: CASSLAGTGSGELFF
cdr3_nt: TGCGCCAGCAGCTTAGCCGGGACAGGGTCCGGGGAGCTGTTTTTT

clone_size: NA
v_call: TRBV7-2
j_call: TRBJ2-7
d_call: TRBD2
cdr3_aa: CASRQKREPSYEQYF
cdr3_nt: TGTGCCAGCAGGCAAAAGCGGGAGCCTTCCTACGAGCAGTACTTC

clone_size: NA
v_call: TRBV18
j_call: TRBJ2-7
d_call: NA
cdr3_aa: CASSPSTVSYEQYF
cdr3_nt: TGTGCCAGCTCACCTTCGACAGTCTCCTACGAGCAGTACTTC

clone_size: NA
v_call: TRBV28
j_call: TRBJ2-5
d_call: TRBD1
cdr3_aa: CASSRSRDREETQYF
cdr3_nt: TGTGCCAGCAGTCGTTCCCGGGACAGAGAAGAGACCCAGTACTTC

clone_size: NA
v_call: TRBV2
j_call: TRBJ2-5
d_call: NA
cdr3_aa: CASGGIETQYF
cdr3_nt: TGTGCCAGCGGGGGCATAGAGACCCAGTACTTC

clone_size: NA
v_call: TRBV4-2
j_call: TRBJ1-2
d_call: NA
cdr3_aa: CASSQDFRSYGYTF
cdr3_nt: TGTGCCAGCAGCCAAGATTTCAGAAGCTATGGCTACACCTTC

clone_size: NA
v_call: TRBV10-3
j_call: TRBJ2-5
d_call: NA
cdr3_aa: CAISPAAQEETQYF
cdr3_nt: TGTGCCATCAGTCCAGCGGCCCAGGAAGAGACCCAGTACTTC

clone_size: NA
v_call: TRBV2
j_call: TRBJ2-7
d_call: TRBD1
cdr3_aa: CASSEATGAYEQYF
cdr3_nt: TGTGCCAGCAGTGAAGCTACAGGGGCCTACGAGCAGTACTTC

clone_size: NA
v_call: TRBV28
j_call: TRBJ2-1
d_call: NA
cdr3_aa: CASSLRGITYNEQFF
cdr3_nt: TGTGCCAGCAGTTTAAGGGGAATCACCTACAATGAGCAGTTCTTC

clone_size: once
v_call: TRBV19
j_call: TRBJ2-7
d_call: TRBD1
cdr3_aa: CASRGTGPYEQYF
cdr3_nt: TGTGCCAGTAGGGGGACAGGGCCCTACGAGCAGTACTTC

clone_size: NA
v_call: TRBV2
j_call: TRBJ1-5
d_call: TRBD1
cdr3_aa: CASRPDRGRDQPQHF
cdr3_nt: TGTGCCAGCAGGCCCGACAGGGGGCGGGATCAGCCCCAGCATTTT

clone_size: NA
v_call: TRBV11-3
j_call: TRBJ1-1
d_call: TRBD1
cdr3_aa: CASSQGAGTEAFF
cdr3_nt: TGTGCCAGCAGCCAGGGGGCCGGCACTGAAGCTTTCTTT

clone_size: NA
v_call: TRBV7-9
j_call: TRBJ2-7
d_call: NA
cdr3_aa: CASSLDRHTYEQYF
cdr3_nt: TGTGCCAGCAGCCTTGACAGACATACCTACGAGCAGTACTTC

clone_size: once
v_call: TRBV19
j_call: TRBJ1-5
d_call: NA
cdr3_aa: CASSIMGRTNSEPQHF
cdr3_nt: TGTGCCAGTAGTATCATGGGGAGGACTAATAGTGAGCCCCAGCATTTT

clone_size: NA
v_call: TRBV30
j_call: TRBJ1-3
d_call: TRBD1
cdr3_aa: CAWSPLDRRGNTIYF
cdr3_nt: TGTGCCTGGAGTCCCCTGGACAGGAGGGGAAACACCATATATTTT

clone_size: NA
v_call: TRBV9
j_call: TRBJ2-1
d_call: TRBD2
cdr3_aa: CASSVATGGVAGQNEQFF
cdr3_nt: TGTGCCAGCAGCGTAGCTACGGGGGGGGTAGCGGGTCAGAATGAGCAGTTCTTC

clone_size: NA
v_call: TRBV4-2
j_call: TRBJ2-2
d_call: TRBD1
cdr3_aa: CASSQWGTGANTGELFF
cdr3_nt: TGTGCCAGCAGCCAATGGGGGACAGGCGCGAACACCGGGGAGCTGTTTTTT

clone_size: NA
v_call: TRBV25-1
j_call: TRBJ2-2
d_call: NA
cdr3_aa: CASSPSGGSAGELFF
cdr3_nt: TGTGCCAGCAGCCCCTCGGGGGGCTCGGCCGGGGAGCTGTTTTTT

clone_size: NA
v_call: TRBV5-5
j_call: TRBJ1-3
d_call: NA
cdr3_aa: CASSGHRVSSGNTIYF
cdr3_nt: TGTGCCAGCAGCGGTCACAGGGTCAGCTCTGGAAACACCATATATTTT

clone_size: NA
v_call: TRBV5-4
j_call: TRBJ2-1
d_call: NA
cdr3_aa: CASSLPGERFGEQFF
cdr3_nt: TGTGCCAGCAGCCTTCCGGGGGAGCGCTTTGGTGAGCAGTTCTTC

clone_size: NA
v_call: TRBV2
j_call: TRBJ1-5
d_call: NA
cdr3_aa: CASRRDRLGTNQPQHF
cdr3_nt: TGTGCCAGCCGAAGAGACAGGCTTGGGACCAATCAGCCCCAGCATTTT

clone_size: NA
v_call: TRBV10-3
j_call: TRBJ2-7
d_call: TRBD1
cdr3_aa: CAISDPHRGYEQYF
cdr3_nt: TGTGCCATCAGTGACCCTCACAGGGGCTACGAGCAGTACTTC

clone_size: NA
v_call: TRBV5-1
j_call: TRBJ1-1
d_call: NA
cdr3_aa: CASSVPGPEAFF
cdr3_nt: TGCGCCAGCAGCGTACCAGGGCCCGAAGCTTTCTTT

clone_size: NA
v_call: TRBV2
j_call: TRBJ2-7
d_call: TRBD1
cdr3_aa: CASRNPTGRKTYEQYF
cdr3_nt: TGTGCCAGCAGGAACCCGACAGGGAGAAAAACCTACGAGCAGTACTTC

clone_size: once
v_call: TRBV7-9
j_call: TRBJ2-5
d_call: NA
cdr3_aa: CASSLNLKETQYF
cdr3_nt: TGTGCCAGCAGCTTAAACCTAAAAGAGACCCAGTACTTC

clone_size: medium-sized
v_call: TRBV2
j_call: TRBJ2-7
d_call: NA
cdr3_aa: CASNGRDRIYEQYF
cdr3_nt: TGTGCCAGCAACGGACGGGATCGAATCTACGAGCAGTACTTC

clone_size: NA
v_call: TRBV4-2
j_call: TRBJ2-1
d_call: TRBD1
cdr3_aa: CASSRKSGGDEQFF
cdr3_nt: TGTGCCAGCAGCCGGAAATCAGGGGGCGATGAGCAGTTCTTC

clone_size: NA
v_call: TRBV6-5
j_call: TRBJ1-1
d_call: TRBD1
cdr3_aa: CASSLTGGTEAFF
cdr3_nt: TGTGCCAGCAGCCTTACAGGGGGAACTGAAGCTTTCTTT

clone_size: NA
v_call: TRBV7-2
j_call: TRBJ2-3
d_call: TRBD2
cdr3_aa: CASSLVLGLASSSTDTQYF
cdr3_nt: TGTGCCAGCAGCTTAGTATTGGGACTAGCGTCTTCTAGCACAGATACGCAGTATTTT

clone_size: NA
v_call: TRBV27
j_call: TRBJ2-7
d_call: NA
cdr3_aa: CASSPGGLSEYEQYF
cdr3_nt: TGTGCCAGCAGTCCCGGGGGTCTTTCGGAGTACGAGCAGTACTTC

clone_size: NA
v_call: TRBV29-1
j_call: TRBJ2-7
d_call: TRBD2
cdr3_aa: CSAAGTSSEQYF
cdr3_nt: TGCAGCGCCGCCGGGACTAGCTCCGAGCAGTACTTC

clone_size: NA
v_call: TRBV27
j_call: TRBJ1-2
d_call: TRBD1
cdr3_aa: CASRGQGAFRGTGYTF
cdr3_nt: TGTGCCAGCCGGGGACAGGGGGCATTTAGGGGTACTGGCTACACCTTC

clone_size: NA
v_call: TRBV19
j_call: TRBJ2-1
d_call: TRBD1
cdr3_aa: CASSTGTGLNEQFF
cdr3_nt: TGTGCCAGTAGTACCGGGACAGGACTCAATGAGCAGTTCTTC

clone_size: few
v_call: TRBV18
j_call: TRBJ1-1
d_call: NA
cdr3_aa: CASSPGVGAEAFF
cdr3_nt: TGTGCCAGCTCACCAGGAGTAGGCGCTGAAGCTTTCTTT

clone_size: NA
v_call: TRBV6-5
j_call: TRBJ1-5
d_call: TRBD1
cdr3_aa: CASSKGTGKNQPQHF
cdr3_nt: TGTGCCAGCAGCAAGGGGACAGGAAAAAATCAGCCCCAGCATTTT

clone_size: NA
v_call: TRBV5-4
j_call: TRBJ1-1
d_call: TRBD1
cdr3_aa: CASSAGQGMNTEAFF
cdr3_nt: TGTGCCAGCAGCGCCGGACAGGGTATGAACACTGAAGCTTTCTTT

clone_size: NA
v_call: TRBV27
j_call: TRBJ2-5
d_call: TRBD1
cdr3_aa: CASSNRDRVGETQYF
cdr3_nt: TGTGCCAGCAGTAACCGGGACAGGGTGGGGGAGACCCAGTACTTC

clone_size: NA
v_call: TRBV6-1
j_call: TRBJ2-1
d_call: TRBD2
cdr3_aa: CASSEFQRGDNEQFF
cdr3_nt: TGTGCCAGCAGTGAATTCCAGCGGGGAGACAATGAGCAGTTCTTC

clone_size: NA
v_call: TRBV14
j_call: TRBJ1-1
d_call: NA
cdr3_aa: CASSPVEGNTEAFF
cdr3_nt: TGTGCCAGCAGCCCCGTGGAGGGGAACACTGAAGCTTTCTTT

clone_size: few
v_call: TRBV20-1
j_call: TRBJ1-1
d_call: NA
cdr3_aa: CSASPGLEAFF
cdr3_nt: TGCAGTGCTAGTCCGGGACTCGAAGCTTTCTTT

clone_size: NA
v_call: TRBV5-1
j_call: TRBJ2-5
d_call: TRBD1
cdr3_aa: CASRTGLKETQYF
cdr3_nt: TGCGCCAGCAGGACAGGGTTAAAAGAGACCCAGTACTTC

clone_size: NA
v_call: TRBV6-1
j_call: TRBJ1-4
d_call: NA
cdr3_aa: CASRRGSANEKLFF
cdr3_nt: TGTGCCAGCCGCAGGGGCTCGGCTAATGAAAAACTGTTTTTT

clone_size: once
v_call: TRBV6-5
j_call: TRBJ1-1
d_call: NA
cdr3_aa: CASSYQLPNTEAFF
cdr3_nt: TGTGCCAGCAGTTACCAGTTGCCGAACACTGAAGCTTTCTTT

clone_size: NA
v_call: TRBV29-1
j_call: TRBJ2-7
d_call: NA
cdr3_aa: CSVEGPLAYEQYF
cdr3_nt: TGCAGCGTTGAGGGGCCCTTAGCCTACGAGCAGTACTTC

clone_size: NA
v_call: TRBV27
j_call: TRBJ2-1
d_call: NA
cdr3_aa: CASSSHSKTGGSSYNEQFF
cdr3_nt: TGTGCCAGCAGTTCCCATTCCAAAACGGGGGGCAGCTCCTACAATGAGCAGTTCTTC

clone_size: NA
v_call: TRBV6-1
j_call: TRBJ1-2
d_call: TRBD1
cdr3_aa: CASTLSGTGADGYTF
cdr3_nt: TGTGCCAGCACCCTATCCGGGACAGGGGCCGATGGCTACACCTTC

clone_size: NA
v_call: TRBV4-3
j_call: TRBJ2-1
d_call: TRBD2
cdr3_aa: CASSQGGGLTREQFF
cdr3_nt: TGCGCCAGCAGCCAAGGCGGGGGACTAACGCGTGAGCAGTTCTTC

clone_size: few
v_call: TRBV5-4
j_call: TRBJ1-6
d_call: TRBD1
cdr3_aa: CASTLRGDRDLSLHF
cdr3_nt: TGTGCCAGCACCCTACGGGGGGACAGGGACCTAAGCCTCCACTTT